This T cell receptor beta chain comes out of a study of blood T cell repertoires in COVID-19. Across the whole study: PBMCs, B-cell-depleted T cells, or T cells were the source of the cDNA or gDNA that made up the material.

This clone has a single count. The CDR3 totals 15 residues. Looked up from germline, CDR1 is SGHTA and CDR2 is FQGNSA. V was shortened by 0 bases and J by 4 bases, with 10 bases between the two germline ends. Methods used by the authors: Reference gene primer amplification gave nucleated cell count estimates. Produced via immunoSEQ multiplex PCR; TCRdb's table is partial and in-frame only. V and J calls and clone size are given by that table; D and trimming were obtained from the DNA. In the table there are about 130,000 clones, roughly 71% of which are singletons. What was sequenced was peripheral blood. The sequence was obtained from a man older than 75 with acute or convalescent COVID-19. This chain uses TRBV7-2 with TRBJ1-3, with D perhaps TRBD1 (6 bases). CDR3 amino acids: CASSLAWGQGNTIYF. The CDR3 DNA is TGTGCCAGCAGCTTAGCGTGGGGGCAGGGAAACACCATATATTTT.